The source of this T cell receptor (beta chain) is a study of cytomegalovirus exposure and HLA in healthy donors. Whole-study context: Within an early data release were around 87 million unique TCRs drawn from HLA-typed donors. Study-wide points: There were some public TCRs occurring in many donors, but most TCR sequences were rare. In a later analysis, DRB1 alleles had the most associated TCRs; HLA-C alleles the fewest.

Concerning this clone itself: The antigen is unknown.

The study ran its PCR with 60 Vbeta and 13 Jbeta primers. Produced via immunoSEQ multiplex PCR; TCRdb's table is partial and in-frame only. The sample has 100,000 to 150,000 clones, 77% seen once. CDR1 and CDR2 (germline): SGHDT, YYEEEE. V lost 4 bases and J lost 4; bases outside the gene matches: 10. The CDR3 consists of 15 residues. This receptor was obtained from a woman between 55 and 75 years old in good health and CMV-seronegative. Sequencing input: PBMCs. The V and J genes are TRBV5-6 and TRBJ1-2; TRBD1 matches 7 bases. The CDR3 is CASSLRGQLPYGYTF. The CDR3 DNA reads TGTGCCAGCAGCCTGAGGGGACAGTTGCCCTATGGCTACACCTTC.